The 8 T cell receptor beta chains in this list originate from one sample, sequenced in a study of shared clonotypes between healthy human individuals (dated by TCRdb to 2020 to 2021). Library preparation employed the immunoSEQ multiplex PCR assay. TCRdb obtained this table from immuneACCESS and retained in-frame rearrangements with V and J assigned. These tables miss some clones; where compared with another copy, unresolved V genes account for less than half of the shortfall, and the remainder is unexplained. Within this sample are some 2,400,000 clones, with approximately 96% of them counted one time only. More than 0.1% of the sample belongs to the ten largest clones. What was sequenced was naive CD4+ T cells sorted from blood. Interpreted using the paper, the cell subset or site label stands for: CD45RA+ positively selected. The receptors originated from a young man in good health.

V gene TRBV7-2 combines with J gene TRBJ2-3; 7 bases are shared with TRBD2. The CDR3 spans 14 residues. Germline V gene lookup returns CDR1 SGHTA and CDR2 FQGNSA. The trim removed 5 bases at V and 7 bases at J, leaving 9 bases unmatched. CDR3 coding DNA: TGTGCCAGCAGCGAAGACGGGACTACGAATACGCAGTATTTT. Translated, it gives CASSEDGTTNTQYF.

The V call is TRBV28, the J call TRBJ1-6; the match to TRBD1 covers 8 bases. V was pared by 6 bases and J by 10 bases, with 8 bases of the junction left unmatched. This CDR3 has 14 residues. Germline lookup yields CDR1 MDHEN and CDR2 SYDVKM. The CDR3 region has the DNA TGTGCCAGCAGCCAGGGGACAGGCCCCTCACCCCTCCACTTT. Translated, it gives CASSQGTGPSPLHF.

The chain recombines TRBV5-1 with TRBJ2-1; the D gene could be TRBD1 or TRBD2 (5 bases each). Germline lookup yields CDR1 SGHRS and CDR2 YFSETQ. This CDR3 contains 14 residues. V was shortened by 0 bases and J by 2 bases, with 6 bases between the two germline ends. The CDR3 sequence is CASSLGDPYNEQFF. Here the CDR3 DNA reads TGCGCCAGCAGCTTGGGGGACCCCTACAATGAGCAGTTCTTC.

The V and J genes are TRBV7-9 and TRBJ1-4; D is ambiguous. Germline assignment: CDR1 SEHNR and CDR2 FQNEAQ (reference sequence). The CDR3 contains 17 residues. V dropped 1 base and J dropped 4 bases, with 16 bases sitting between them. The CDR3 region is CASSLGGPTSLNEKLFF. The CDR3 DNA follows: TGTGCCAGCAGCTTAGGAGGTCCCACCTCTCTTAATGAAAAACTGTTTTTT. Drawing the rest from reference TRBV7-9 and TRBJ1-4, the complete variable domain is DTGVSQNPRHKITKRGQNVTFRCDPISEHNRLYWYRQTLGQGPEFLTYFQNEAQLEKSRLLSDRFSAERPKGSFSTLEIQRTEQGDSAMYLCASSLGGPTSLNEKLFFGSGTQLSVL.

Here the CDR3 DNA reads TGCGCCAGCAGCTTTCGGCGGCAGGGGGAGTCAACTAATGAAAAACTGTTTTTT. This sequence encodes CASSFRRQGESTNEKLFF. The chain recombines TRBV5-1 with TRBJ1-4; 7 bases agree with TRBD1. The J segment lost 0 bases and the V segment lost 2 bases, leaving 10 bases of the junction unmatched. CDR3 length: 18 amino acids. The germline V gene encodes CDR1 SGHRS and CDR2 YFSETQ.

This clone was seen once. The rearrangement uses TRBV7-9 and TRBJ2-5; perhaps D is TRBD1 or TRBD2 (5 bases each). Per the germline V gene, CDR1 is SEHNR and CDR2 is FQNEAQ (reference sequence). The length of the CDR3 is 13 residues. Trimming cost V 10 bases and J 4 bases, with 16 bases left between them. CDR3 in DNA: TGTGCCACCGAGAGGGGCGTGGGAGAGACCCAGTACTTC. Its protein is CATERGVGETQYF.

This chain links TRBV2 with TRBJ1-5; no clear D. The CDR3 length is 14 residues. V was pared by 4 bases and J by 0 bases, with 7 bases between. Germline values: CDR1 SNHLY, CDR2 FYNNEI. For the CDR3, the DNA is TGTGCCAGCAGTGCAGAAAATAGCAATCAGCCCCAGCATTTT. This codes for CASSAENSNQPQHF.

Comments on this clone: The same CDR3 is also encoded by other DNA sequences in this sample. The chain couples TRBV5-1 to TRBJ2-7; no firm D call. V gave up 0 bases and J gave up 4 bases, with 8 bases separating them. CDR3 size: 13 residues. Germline CDR1 reads SGHRS; CDR2 reads YFSETQ. The CDR3, as DNA: TGCGCCAGCAGCTTGGATTCAGGATACGAGCAGTACTTC. Its protein is CASSLDSGYEQYF. The whole variable domain, remainder taken from reference TRBV5-1 and TRBJ2-7, is KAGVTQTPRYLIKTRGQQVTLSCSPISGHRSVSWYQQTPGQGLQFLFEYFSETQRNKGNFPGRFSGRQFSNSRSEMNVSTLELGDSALYLCASSLDSGYEQYFGPGTRLTVT.